The 11 T cell receptor beta chains below were found in one sample sequenced in a study of beta chain features in type 1 diabetes. General observations from the study: For Type 1 diabetes patients, all four CD4+ subsets carried TCRB CDR3s that were moderately but significantly shorter.

Every isolated RNA sample was fully reverse transcribed, so sequencing captured expressed TCRB transcripts. Assay: immunoSEQ multiplex PCR; the TCRdb copy retains only in-frame clones and omits some. The data hold about 230,000 clones, with 16% observed a single time. Which antigens these TCRs recognize remains unknown. Sequences were obtained from naive CD4+ T cells from blood. These TCRs come from a young man with type 1 diabetes.

J is TRBJ1-1 and V is TRBV29-1, with D uncertain. This CDR3 is 10 amino acids long. The V gene's germline CDR1 is SQVTM and CDR2 ANQGSEA. The V gene lost 4 bases and the J gene lost 3 bases, with 3 bases spanning the gap. The CDR3 reads CSVGYTEAFF. CDR3 sequence (DNA): TGCAGCGTTGGGTACACTGAAGCTTTCTTT.

The chain combines TRBV28 with TRBJ2-1; possible D gene TRBD2, 5 bases. Germline CDR1 reads MDHEN; CDR2 reads SYDVKM. The CDR3 sequence is 13 residues long. V was shortened by 6 bases and J by 5 bases, with 11 bases between the two germline ends. The CDR3 region has the DNA TGTGCCAGCAGCGCGGGCCAGAACAATGAGCAGTTCTTC. Translation gives CASSAGQNNEQFF.

This clone has only a few counts. V and J are TRBV27 and TRBJ2-5; D gene uncertain. V gave up 5 bases and J gave up 2 bases, with 9 bases separating them. This CDR3 has 13 amino acids. Germline CDR1 reads MNHEY; CDR2 reads SMNVEV (reference sequence). The CDR3 is CASSVGHQETQYF. CDR3 sequence (DNA): TGTGCCAGCAGTGTCGGGCATCAAGAGACCCAGTACTTC.

This clone was counted between two and nine times. V usage is TRBV10-3 and J usage is TRBJ1-1; D is ambiguous. The V and J ends lost 4 bases and 4 bases respectively, with 7 bases between them. Germline loops: CDR1 ENHRY, CDR2 SYGVKD. The CDR3 runs to 12 residues. CDR3 in amino acids: CAISGMGTEAFF. The CDR3 bases are TGTGCCATCAGTGGGATGGGCACTGAAGCTTTCTTT.

The chain employs TRBV5-4 and TRBJ2-5; no firm D call. Germline CDR1 and CDR2: SGHNT and YYREEE (reference sequence). The length of the CDR3 is 13 residues. Deletions cut 1 base from V and 1 base from J, with 5 bases between. The CDR3 spells CASSLKLQETQYF. The DNA of the CDR3 is TGTGCCAGCAGCTTGAAACTCCAAGAGACCCAGTACTTC.

This clone showed up just a few times. The chain links TRBV12-5 to TRBJ2-7; TRBD2 agrees at 13 bases. J lost 3 bases, V lost 9 bases, and 2 bases had no gene match. The germline V gene encodes CDR1 LGHNT and CDR2 FRNRAP. This CDR3 region has 13 residues. The CDR3 bases are TGTGCTAGCCGGACTAGCGGGAGCTACGAGCAGTACTTC. Residues: CASRTSGSYEQYF.

The chain combines TRBV30 with TRBJ2-3; D is uncertain. V gave up 2 bases and J gave up 1 base, with 10 bases separating them. Germline V CDR1 and CDR2: GTSNPN, SVGIG (reference sequence). The CDR3 has 14 residues. DNA of the CDR3: TGTGCCTGGAGTACCGGCCACGGCACAGATACGCAGTATTTT. Protein sequence: CAWSTGHGTDTQYF. Drawing the rest from reference TRBV30 and TRBJ2-3, the complete variable domain is SQTIHQWPATLVQPVGSPLSLECTVEGTSNPNLYWYRQAAGRGLQLLFYSVGIGQISSEVPQNLSASRPQDRQFILSSKKLLLSDSGFYLCAWSTGHGTDTQYFGPGTRLTVL.

The chain couples TRBV7-6 to TRBJ2-7; TRBD2 might be the D (7 bases). Germline V gene sequence: CDR1 SGHVS, CDR2 FNYEAQ. The CDR3 loop spans 16 amino acids. Trimming took 1 base from V and 3 from J, leaving 16 bases between them. The DNA for the CDR3 is TGTGCCAGCAGCTTAGGGGGAGGGGGAATGGTCTACGAGCAGTACTTC. This sequence encodes CASSLGGGGMVYEQYF.

The rearrangement uses TRBV7-2 and TRBJ2-7; either TRBD1 or TRBD2 may supply D (5 bases each). Germline V gene sequence: CDR1 SGHTA, CDR2 FQGNSA. This CDR3 comprises 14 residues. V lost 5 bases, J lost 12 bases, and 23 bases lay in between. The CDR3 DNA follows: TGTGCCAGCAGCCCTTGGGGGAGTGAGAGAGCACCGTACTTC. Translating it yields CASSPWGSERAPYF.

This clone was found a few times. This chain connects TRBV7-9 to TRBJ2-7; 7 bases match TRBD2. The trim removed 4 bases at V and 2 bases at J, leaving 2 bases unmatched. Germline values: CDR1 SEHNR, CDR2 FQNEAQ (reference sequence). This CDR3 has 13 amino acids. CDR3 in amino acids: CASSSREAYEQYF. DNA for the CDR3: TGTGCCAGCAGCTCCCGGGAGGCCTACGAGCAGTACTTC.

The V gene is TRBV9, the J gene TRBJ2-1, with 9 bases that match TRBD2. Germline V gene sequence: CDR1 SGDLS, CDR2 YYNGEE. This CDR3 has 15 residues. The junction had 5 bases not matched to a gene; V was cut back by 7 bases and J by 0 bases. CDR3 DNA sequence: TGTGCCAGCGCCCTTAGCGGGAGCTCCTACAATGAGCAGTTCTTC. Amino acids: CASALSGSSYNEQFF.